This TCR beta chain comes out of a study of T cell clonality in common variable immunodeficiency (dated by TCRdb to between 2015 and 2016). General study outcomes and caveats: According to the authors, finding the cause of the higher clonality in CVID would require sequencing the repertoires of T cell subpopulations. Correlations of repertoire features with clinical complications were constrained by heterogeneity among patients within the CVID cohort. Fewer deletions and N-nucleotide insertions were reportedly observed in CVID TCRbeta sequences, and highly modified clones with 13 or more V deletions were reportedly absent from CVID TCRbeta sequences. Even though DNA input was the same, control samples had an average of about 80,000 unique sequences each, compared with about 30,000 in CVID samples. Increased TCRbeta clonality was found in CVID subjects compared with healthy controls (t-test p = 0.018), with the increase being most characteristic of about a third of subjects. CVID subjects shared fewer TCRbeta clones with each other than healthy controls did (p < 0.0001).

Ten or more counts support this clone. Its antigen target is currently unknown. The read ends 3 residues before the CDR3 terminus; that terminus is restored from the germline J gene. Predominantly Caucasian heritage was noted among both the CVID patients and the healthy controls. From each donor, about 5 to 8.5 ml of heparinized peripheral whole blood was collected. Genomic DNA from adults with common variable immune deficiency (CVID) and from healthy adult controls was the source for sequencing TCRbeta CDR3 repertoires. There were roughly 22 healthy adult volunteers in the control group (about 12 female and roughly 10 male), ranging in age from roughly 20 to 66 years, with a mean age of 34. Diluted blood was density-centrifuged over Hypaque 1077 or Ficoll-Paque to isolate peripheral blood mononuclear cells. Genomic DNA was obtained from unsorted mononuclear cells through either Qiagen column purification or a centrifugation-based method.

For sequencing, equivalent amounts of genomic DNA were input from CVID and control samples. For every sample, a 60 bp segment covering the rearranged TCRbeta CDR3 region was amplified and then sequenced. The immunoSEQ assay, a bias-corrected multiplex PCR combined with high-throughput sequencing, was used to amplify TCRbeta. Per the authors' processing: Each unique nucleotide sequence was treated as a clone and annotated with V, D and J genes, copy number and frequency. Sequences were labeled productive if in frame, and non-productive if out of frame or containing stop codons. As previously described, clonality was computed from Shannon's entropy. The predicted amino acid sequences of productive clones were used to derive the mean CDR3 Kyte-Doolittle hydropathy. Scaled V gene usage was hierarchically clustered using Manhattan distance and complete linkage with the R hclust function. Clone sharing by CDR3 amino acid sequence was assessed by resampling 12 repertoires per group over 100 rounds. The repertoires were screened for more than 55 published EBV-specific TCRbeta sequences and around 240 published CMV-specific TCRbeta sequences. Analysis left out a couple of CVID samples that produced under 10,000 sequences, so a few dozen CVID repertoires remained. TCRdb re-hosts the immuneACCESS table, in-frame sequences only. Its copies lack some clones; in the studies checked, an unresolved V gene accounts for under half of them, and the cause for the rest is not known. The V and J calls and the clone size are those of that table, but D and trimming were determined from the DNA. This sample was tabulated with over 40,000 clones, among which there are no singletons. The ten most abundant clones make up 5% to 6.5% of the sample.

The germline V end is reduced by 5 bases and the J end by 6 bases; junction bases left unmatched: 2. The CDR3, cysteine through phenylalanine, is 13 amino acids long. The DNA has 30 bases, all within the CDR3, and is read from base 1. For CDR1 and CDR2, the germline V gene lists SGHRS and YFSETQ. The V and J segments used are TRBV5-1 and TRBJ2-1, and 10 junctional nucleotides match TRBD2. The sample comprised peripheral blood mononuclear cells. This TCR derives from a person between 18 and 75 years old in good health. The CDR3 DNA, read in part, is TGCGCCAGCAGGGCTAGCGGGGGCAATGAG. This encodes CASRASGGNE. Given in full, the CDR3 is CASRASGGNEQFF.